This T cell receptor beta chain was profiled in a study of cytomegalovirus exposure and HLA in healthy donors. Overall study context: Tens of millions of unique TCRs, all from HLA-typed donors, were included in an early release of the data. Study-wide results and limits: TRBV6-2, TRBV6-3 and some other V segments were unresolvable in 87-base-pair reads. More clonal expansion characterized HLA-associated TCR beta chains than equally common others in a later analysis.

This CDR3 is 16 amino acids long. Germline CDR1 is MGHDK and CDR2 is SYGVNS. V was clipped by 6 bases and J by 5 bases; unmatched bases: 6. Primers included in the PCR were 60 Vbeta and 13 Jbeta primers. As originally analysed: In a later analysis, of 70 million to 85 million unique beta chains, about 12 million appeared in at least two donors. Sequenced by immunoSEQ multiplex PCR; TCRdb stores in-frame clones only, minus some. V and J calls and clone size come straight from that table; D and trimming were deduced from the DNA. Of around 130,000 clones in the sample, 80% to 90% were seen once. A remark on this clone: Antigen: not known.

The receptor was isolated from a woman aged 18-30 years in good health and CMV-seropositive. The source material was PBMCs. The chain carries TRBV25-1 and TRBJ2-5, with 16 bases matching TRBD2. CDR3 DNA: TGTGCCAGCAGAGGGACTAGCGGGGGGGCCGGGGAGACCCAGTACTTC. Its translation is CASRGTSGGAGETQYF.